This T cell receptor beta chain was captured in a study of early T cells in non-severe SARS-CoV-2 infection (dated by TCRdb to the early 2020s). Context from the whole study: Because TCR sequencing was done on bulk RNA from unsorted whole blood, the alpha and beta chains could not be paired. What the authors observed across the whole study: VDJdb matching was skewed toward anti-spike CD8 responses and likely underestimated virus-specific expansions by missing private and CD4 specificities.

V is reduced by 5 bases and J by 2 bases, leaving a spacing of 15 bases between them. CDR1 is given as SEHNR and CDR2 as FQNEAQ, both from the germline V gene (reference sequence). The CDR3, from cysteine to phenylalanine, totals 15 residues. Of all the DNA, just the CDR3 is kept, 45 bases in frame from base 1. This clonotype occurred many times. The antigen this receptor binds is unknown. There are no base qualities to consult, and no much larger clone falls within one base. Preparation of the library involved 5' RACE. The data were produced on a NextSeq 500. In the TCR library protocol, unique molecular identifiers were attached to individual cDNA molecules to correct for PCR bias and sequencing error. Sequencing covered both TCR alpha and beta chains, and within each sample the abundances of alpha and beta sequences were tightly co-correlated. The original methods were these. Decombinator V4 was used to annotate TCR sequences for V gene, J gene and CDR3. Expanded TCRs were defined as changing significantly between any two time points under a Poisson model with p below 0.0001. TCR abundances were normalised to the total number of TCRs sequenced per sample and expressed as counts per million. TRAV1-2 paired with TRAJ12, TRAJ20 or TRAJ33 defined MAIT TCRs, while TRAV10 paired with TRAJ18 defined iNKT TCRs. VDJdb, accessed 1 November 2021, was searched for CMV, EBV and SARS-CoV-2 annotated TCRs, with TCRs annotated for multiple antigens excluded. TCRdb reworked the public reads: Q25 trimming with fastp, MiXCR clone assembly, productive beta chains retained. Duplicate CDR3 protein sequences are folded into a single record with the most common DNA and genes. The V and J calls follow TCRdb's processing rather than the paper's. This sample comprises about 77,000 distinct CDR3 sequences, over 9% of them detected only once. About 4.6% of the sample is taken by the ten largest.

Set within a cohort of healthcare workers in London, UK, this nested case-control study involved weekly PCR testing of nasopharyngeal swabs along with blood sampling. Healthcare workers were enrolled in the week of the UK lockdown, from 23 to 31 March 2020, and were followed every week for up to roughly 15 weeks. The V gene is TRBV7-9 and the J gene is TRBJ1-2; no D gene can be assigned with confidence. The sequenced sample was whole blood. This TCR was recovered from an adult who was a healthcare worker with PCR-confirmed SARS-CoV-2 infection or an uninfected control (not recorded which). The DNA sequence is TGTGCCAGCAGCCCGCAGCGCTCCGAAAACTATGGCTACACCTTC. It is translated as CASSPQRSENYGYTF.